Listed here is a single T cell receptor beta chain. These data belong to a study of cytomegalovirus exposure and HLA in healthy donors. The PCR was carried out with 60 Vbeta primers and 13 Jbeta primers. This table comes from immunoSEQ multiplex PCR, and its TCRdb copy is limited to in-frame clones, with some not included. The table lists 160,000 or so clones, around four fifths of them singletons. Trimming left V 2 bases short and J 3 bases short, with 14 bases between. The germline gives CDR1 SGDLS, CDR2 YYNGEE. The CDR3 length is 15 residues. Material: PBMCs. The chain combines TRBV9 with TRBJ1-2; D is perhaps TRBD1 (5 bases). The sequence was obtained from a man younger than 40 in good health and CMV-seronegative. CDR3 nucleotide sequence: TGTGCCAGCAGCGTCCGGTTAGGGGAAGACTATGGCTACACCTTC. Its translation is CASSVRLGEDYGYTF.